The 18 T cell receptor beta chains in this list originate from one sample, sequenced in a study of blood T cell repertoires in COVID-19. Here immunoSEQ multiplex PCR was the method, and the copy in TCRdb shows in-frame clones only, minus some. The data contain 140,000 to 150,000 clones, approximately 80% of them seen just once; the ten biggest clones take up 7% to 10%. Sequencing was performed on peripheral blood. The receptors originated from a human donor in a cohort sampled during active COVID-19.

This chain's CDR3 is CASSLGGSGYEQYF. The CDR3 DNA follows: TGTGCCAGCAGCTTAGGCGGGAGTGGGTACGAGCAGTACTTC. The chain combines TRBV11-3 with TRBJ2-7, with 7 bases aligning to TRBD2. The CDR3 length is 14 residues. Germline CDR1 is SGHNT and CDR2 is YENEEA. V shed 1 base, J shed 4 bases, and the junction held 4 bases outside the gene matches.

This clone was recorded a few times. The chain combines TRBV6-6 with TRBJ1-1; TRBD1 matches 7 bases. From germline, CDR1 is MNHNY and CDR2 SVGAGI (reference sequence). J lost 5 bases, V lost 8 bases, and 14 bases had no gene match. The CDR3 runs 15 residues. The CDR3 sequence: CASVRGQSSVTEAFF. The CDR3 DNA reads TGTGCCAGCGTACGGGGACAGTCGTCCGTGACTGAAGCTTTCTTT.

The V and J genes are TRBV9 and TRBJ2-7; D unclear. The CDR3 spans 14 residues. Germline lookup yields CDR1 SGDLS and CDR2 YYNGEE. The ends were cut back, 0 bases at V and 0 bases at J, with 7 bases in the middle. Written as DNA, the CDR3 is TGTGCCAGCAGCGTAGATGCCAGCTCCTACGAGCAGTACTTC. Its protein is CASSVDASSYEQYF.

The chain employs TRBV11-2 and TRBJ1-2; D is perhaps TRBD1 (5 bases). Germline-derived CDR1 and CDR2 are SGHAT and FQNNGV. This CDR3 has 13 residues. V was clipped by 7 bases and J by 1 base, with 10 bases between them. DNA of the CDR3: TGTGCCAGCACTAAGGGGTTTAACTATGGCTACACCTTC. Protein product: CASTKGFNYGYTF.

The V gene is TRBV29-1, the J gene TRBJ2-1; the match to TRBD2 covers 15 bases. V dropped 1 base and J dropped 8; count of bases not matched to a gene: 3. This CDR3 is built from 15 residues. Germline V gene sequence: CDR1 SQVTM, CDR2 ANQGSEA. The CDR3 bases are TGCAGCGTTGAAGGGACTAGCGGGAGGGACTATGAGCAGTTCTTC. Its protein product is CSVEGTSGRDYEQFF.

As to this clone: One end of the junction does not line up with germline, which may come from a read error. The chain is built from TRBV5-1 and TRBJ2-3; a possible D gene is TRBD2 (5 bases). CDR3 length equals 13 residues. Germline values: CDR1 SGHRS, CDR2 YFSETQ. Written as DNA, the CDR3 is TGCGCCACCAGCGGAGTTCCCACAGATACGCAGTATTTT. Translating gives CATSGVPTDTQYF.

This clone has only a few counts. The chain couples TRBV6-5 to TRBJ1-2, with D possibly matching TRBD1 (6 bases). From germline, CDR1 is MNHEY and CDR2 SVGAGI. V was clipped by 0 bases and J by 6 bases, with 14 bases between them. CDR3 size: 15 residues. The CDR3, as DNA: TGTGCCAGCAGTTACTCGACGGACAGCCCGAATGGCTACACCTTC. Translating it yields CASSYSTDSPNGYTF.

This clone occurred once. The rearrangement links TRBV5-1 to TRBJ2-3; no clear D. Germline lookup yields CDR1 SGHRS and CDR2 YFSETQ. This CDR3 comprises 15 residues. V shed 0 bases and J shed 3 bases, with 11 bases lying between them. CDR3 nucleotides: TGCGCCAGCAGCTTGGATACTTCACTTACAGATACGCAGTATTTT. This gives the protein CASSLDTSLTDTQYF.

The rearrangement joins TRBV4-3 to TRBJ2-7, with 10 bases aligning to TRBD1. Unmatched junction bases numbered 4, after V lost 1 base and J lost 7 bases. Germline V lookup: CDR1 LGHNA, CDR2 YSLEER. The CDR3 consists of 14 residues. CDR3 nucleotides: TGCGCCAGCAGCCAAGGACAGGGGGCCAGGGAGCAGTACTTC. Translated: CASSQGQGAREQYF.

V gene TRBV4-3 combines with J gene TRBJ2-3; TRBD2 agrees at 10 bases. Germline V lookup: CDR1 LGHNA, CDR2 YSLEER. This CDR3 is built from 18 residues. V lost 1 base, J lost 3 bases, and 10 bases stayed unmatched. The CDR3 loop reads CASSQVPSGSPVTDTQYF. The CDR3 nucleotides are TGCGCCAGCAGCCAAGTACCTAGCGGGAGTCCCGTGACAGATACGCAGTATTTT.

This chain uses TRBV28 with TRBJ2-7; TRBD1 is a possible D gene (5 bases). CDR3 size: 14 residues. Per germline, CDR1 MDHEN and CDR2 SYDVKM. V was trimmed by 3 bases and J by 1 base, leaving 10 bases between them. The CDR3 nucleotides read TGTGCCAGCAGTTTCCCCAGGGATTCCTACGAGCAGTACTTC. Translating it yields CASSFPRDSYEQYF.

The V gene is TRBV18, the J gene TRBJ2-7; TRBD1 matches 8 bases. V lost 2 bases and J lost 6; bases outside the gene matches: 3. This CDR3 has 13 amino acids. The germline CDR1 and CDR2 sequences are KGHSH and LQKENI. The CDR3 loop reads CASSPRTGFEQYF. The CDR3 coding sequence is TGTGCCAGCTCACCAAGGACAGGGTTCGAGCAGTACTTC.

The chain links TRBV7-3 to TRBJ2-5; TRBD2 matches at 11 bases. This CDR3 is built from 19 residues. The V segment lost 2 bases and the J segment 2 bases; nucleotides outside the gene matches: 13. CDR1 and CDR2 (germline): SGHTA, FQGTGA. DNA for the CDR3: TGTGCCAGCAGCTTAGAAGGGGGCGGTGGGACTAGCGGTCAAGAGACCCAGTACTTC. Protein: CASSLEGGGGTSGQETQYF. The whole variable domain, remainder taken from reference TRBV7-3 and TRBJ2-5, is GAGVSQTPSNKVTEKGKYVELRCDPISGHTALYWYRQSLGQGPEFLIYFQGTGAADDSGLPNDRFFAVRPEGSVSTLKIQRTERGDSAVYLCASSLEGGGGTSGQETQYFGPGTRLLVL.

This chain uses TRBV5-6 with TRBJ2-3; 12 nucleotides line up with TRBD2. Trimming at V came to 0 bases and at J to 3 bases, leaving 5 bases not matched to a gene. CDR3 length: 17 amino acids. Per germline, CDR1 SGHDT and CDR2 YYEEEE. The CDR3 protein is CASSLVPSGRVTDTQYF. In DNA, the CDR3 is TGTGCCAGCAGCTTGGTACCTAGCGGGAGGGTGACAGATACGCAGTATTTT.

This clone was counted once. The chain carries TRBV28 and TRBJ2-5; weak D call: TRBD2 (5 bases). CDR3 length: 17 residues. In germline, CDR1 is MDHEN, CDR2 SYDVKM. The V end was cut by 4 bases, the J end by 3 bases, with 21 bases between. Here the CDR3 reads CASSSPYSNGGEETQYF. For the CDR3, the DNA is TGTGCCAGCAGTTCTCCCTATAGCAACGGAGGTGAAGAGACCCAGTACTTC.

This clone was recorded only once. J is TRBJ2-5 and V is TRBV7-2, with 12 bases aligning to TRBD2. The CDR3 sequence is 18 residues long. V trimming: 1 base; J trimming: 2 bases; junction bases outside the gene matches: 8. Germline V lookup: CDR1 SGHTA, CDR2 FQGNSA. CDR3 amino acids: CASSLVPLAGGSQETQYF. As DNA, the CDR3 is TGTGCCAGCAGCTTAGTTCCTCTAGCGGGAGGGTCACAAGAGACCCAGTACTTC.

The chain employs TRBV6-2 or TRBV6-3 and TRBJ2-1; 8 nucleotides line up with TRBD1. CDR1 and CDR2 from the germline V gene are MNHEY and SVGEGT. V shed 3 bases and J 4 bases; nucleotides not matched to a gene: 14. The CDR3 totals 18 residues. CDR3 residues: CASSYSIIRDRIYNEQFF. As DNA, the CDR3 is TGTGCCAGCAGTTATTCAATTATTCGGGACAGGATTTACAATGAGCAGTTCTTC.

The rearrangement uses TRBV18 and TRBJ2-7; D remains unclear. This CDR3 is built from 13 residues. V was trimmed by 0 bases and J by 3 bases, leaving 6 bases between them. Germline lookup yields CDR1 KGHSH and CDR2 LQKENI. CDR3 residues: CASSPPTDYEQYF. CDR3 in DNA: TGTGCCAGCTCACCACCGACTGACTACGAGCAGTACTTC.